Listed here are 16 T cell receptor beta chains from one sample, sequenced in a study of blood T cell repertoires in COVID-19. Sequencing was performed with immunoSEQ multiplex PCR; in TCRdb, only in-frame clones are kept and a portion is missing. The data show over 85,000 clones, roughly 87% seen once. The source material was peripheral blood. Every receptor here comes from a woman in her forties or fifties with COVID-19, enrolled during active disease.

The chain combines TRBV5-4 with TRBJ2-1; the D is unclear. The germline V and J ends were trimmed by 3 bases and 7 bases, with 8 bases remaining between them. CDR1 is SGHNT and CDR2 is YYREEE in the germline V gene (reference sequence). The CDR3 contains 12 residues. CDR3 residues: CASSYDWNEQFF. In DNA form, the CDR3 reads TGTGCCAGCAGCTACGACTGGAATGAGCAGTTCTTC.

This clone has just a few counts. CDR3 amino acids: CASSYRIDRREQYF. In nucleotides, the CDR3 is TGTGCCAGCAGTTACAGGATTGATAGGCGGGAGCAGTACTTC. The chain couples TRBV6-2 or TRBV6-3 to TRBJ2-7; D ambiguous. Per germline, CDR1 MNHEY and CDR2 SVGEGT. The CDR3 sequence is 14 residues long. Trimming left V 2 bases short and J 7 bases short, with 15 bases between.

The chain links TRBV5-8 to TRBJ1-5; D possibly corresponds to TRBD1 (6 bases). The CDR3 is 15 residues long. V shed 4 bases and J shed 0 bases, with 11 bases lying between them. Germline V gene sequence: CDR1 SGHTS, CDR2 YDEGEE. The CDR3: CASSPGTNSNQPQHF. CDR3 in DNA: TGTGCCAGCAGCCCTGGGACAAATAGCAATCAGCCCCAGCATTTT.

The chain carries TRBV6-5 and TRBJ2-2, with 8 bases that match TRBD1. The CDR3 consists of 14 residues. Germline V CDR1 and CDR2: MNHEY, SVGAGI. With V trimmed by 7 bases and J by 6 bases, 7 bases remained unmatched. Here the CDR3 DNA reads TGTGCCAGCAACACCAGGGGGCGGGCCGGGGAGCTGTTTTTT. It yields the protein CASNTRGRAGELFF.

The chain carries TRBV12-3 or TRBV12-4 and TRBJ2-5, with D possibly matching TRBD1 (5 bases). This CDR3 comprises 11 residues. The V gene lost 5 bases and the J gene lost 7 bases, with 8 bases spanning the gap. CDR3 amino acids: CASSDSATQYF. CDR3 DNA: TGTGCCAGCAGTGACAGTGCGACCCAGTACTTC.

J is TRBJ2-5 and V is TRBV11-3, with TRBD1 identical over 7 bases. From germline, CDR1 is SGHNT and CDR2 YENEEA. The CDR3 contains 15 residues. V lost 5 bases to trimming and J lost 0 bases; unmatched junction nucleotides: 6. CDR3 sequence: CASSPRTGDQETQYF. The CDR3 region has the DNA TGTGCCAGCAGCCCAAGGACAGGAGACCAAGAGACCCAGTACTTC.

V and J are TRBV27 and TRBJ1-5; 8 bases align to TRBD1. This CDR3 region has 14 residues. V was clipped by 6 bases and J by 7 bases; unmatched bases: 8. From germline, CDR1 is MNHEY and CDR2 SMNVEV (reference sequence). The CDR3 spells CASSFGQGGQPQHF. For the CDR3, the DNA is TGTGCCAGCAGCTTCGGACAGGGCGGGCAGCCCCAGCATTTT.

Ten or more counts support this clone. The rearrangement uses TRBV5-1 and TRBJ1-2; possible D gene TRBD1, 6 bases. The CDR3 is made up of 14 amino acids. The germline V and J ends were trimmed by 0 bases and 14 bases, with 20 bases remaining between them. Germline loops: CDR1 SGHRS, CDR2 YFSETQ. DNA for the CDR3: TGCGCCAGCAGCTTGGGACAGGAGTATATTGGGGTAACCTTC. Translating gives CASSLGQEYIGVTF.

This sequence joins TRBV7-2 and TRBJ1-3, with 9 bases that match TRBD1. Germline lookup yields CDR1 SGHTA and CDR2 FQGNSA. The CDR3 has 14 amino acids. V shed 4 bases, J shed 5 bases, and the junction held 3 bases outside the gene matches. DNA of the CDR3: TGTGCCAGCAGCTCCGGACAGGGGAGAAACACCATATATTTT. It encodes CASSSGQGRNTIYF.

The chain has TRBV2 and TRBJ1-2, with TRBD1 as a possible D gene (6 bases). The V and J ends lost 6 bases and 7 bases respectively, with 12 bases between them. CDR1 SNHLY and CDR2 FYNNEI come from the germline V gene. The CDR3 sequence is 12 residues long. The CDR3 reads CASRTGGGGYTF. The CDR3 coding sequence is TGTGCCAGCAGGACGGGGGGCGGTGGCTACACCTTC.

The chain couples TRBV12-2 to TRBJ2-7; TRBD1 was called by the table and not checked on the DNA. TRBV12-2 is listed as a pseudogene. The CDR3 has 17 residues. In DNA, the CDR3 is TGTGCAAGTCGCTTATCGACCCGCTTGGGGGCGGTTTACGAGCAGTACTTC. Translating gives CASRLSTRLGAVYEQYF.

V usage is TRBV9 and J usage is TRBJ2-2; tentatively, D is TRBD2 (6 bases). This CDR3 has 15 amino acids. In germline, CDR1 is SGDLS, CDR2 YYNGEE. The germline V and J ends were trimmed by 3 bases and 3 bases, with 12 bases remaining between them. The CDR3 DNA reads TGTGCCAGCAGCGGGGACTTTGAGGACACCGGGGAGCTGTTTTTT. Protein product: CASSGDFEDTGELFF.

The rearrangement uses TRBV6-2 or TRBV6-3 and TRBJ1-1; TRBD1 aligns across 7 bases. Germline assignment: CDR1 MNHEY and CDR2 SVGEGT. V lost 5 bases and J lost 1; bases outside the gene matches: 7. This CDR3 is built from 15 residues. The CDR3 spells CASSALRDRNTEAFF. CDR3 DNA: TGTGCCAGCAGTGCGCTCCGGGACAGGAACACTGAAGCTTTCTTT.

The V call is TRBV5-8, the J call TRBJ2-7; D is possibly TRBD1 (7 bases). The CDR3 is made up of 12 amino acids. V dropped 4 bases and J dropped 6 bases, with 11 bases sitting between them. In germline, CDR1 is SGHTS, CDR2 YDEGEE. CDR3 loop: CASSPGGSEQYF. The CDR3 nucleotides are TGTGCCAGCAGCCCAGGGGGGAGCGAGCAGTACTTC.

The chain has TRBV7-9 and TRBJ2-1; D is possibly TRBD2 (6 bases). CDR3 length: 15 amino acids. Per the germline V gene, CDR1 is SEHNR and CDR2 is FQNEAQ (reference sequence). Deletions cut 5 bases from V and 4 bases from J, with 15 bases between. The CDR3 bases are TGTGCCAGCAGCCCGCGGGGCGCCTCGTACAATGAGCAGTTCTTC. Translating it yields CASSPRGASYNEQFF.

CDR3 in DNA: TGTGCCAGCAGCTTTCGCGGAAATGTAGCTGAAGCTTTCTTT. It codes for CASSFRGNVAEAFF. The genes are TRBV5-6 and TRBJ1-1, with D unresolved. The CDR3 has 14 amino acids. The germline V gene encodes CDR1 SGHDT and CDR2 YYEEEE. V gave up 2 bases and J gave up 6 bases, with 14 bases separating them.